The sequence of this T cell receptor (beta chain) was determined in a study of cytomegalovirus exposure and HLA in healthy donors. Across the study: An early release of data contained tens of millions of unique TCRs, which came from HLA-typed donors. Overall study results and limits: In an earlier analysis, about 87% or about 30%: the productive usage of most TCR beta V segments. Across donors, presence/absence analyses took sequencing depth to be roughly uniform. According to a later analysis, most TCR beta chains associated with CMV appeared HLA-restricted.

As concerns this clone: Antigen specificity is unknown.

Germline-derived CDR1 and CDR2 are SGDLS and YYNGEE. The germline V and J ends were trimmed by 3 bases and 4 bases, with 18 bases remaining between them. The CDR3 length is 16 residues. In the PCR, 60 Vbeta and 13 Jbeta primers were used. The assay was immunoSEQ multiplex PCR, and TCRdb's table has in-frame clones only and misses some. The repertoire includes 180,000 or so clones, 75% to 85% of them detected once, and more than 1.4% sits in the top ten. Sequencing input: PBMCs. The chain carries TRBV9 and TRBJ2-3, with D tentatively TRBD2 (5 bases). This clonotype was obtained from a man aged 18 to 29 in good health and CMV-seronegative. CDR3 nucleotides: TGTGCCAGCAGCGGCGCTAAGCGGACTTACGCAGATACGCAGTATTTT. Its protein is CASSGAKRTYADTQYF.